This TCR beta chain was observed in a study of regulatory T cells in long-lasting Graves disease. The time point here: newly diagnosed GD, antithyroid drugs for less than 3 months. PBMC RNA served as the TCR library source. V shed 5 bases and J shed 5 bases, with 10 bases lying between them. Germline V gene lookup returns CDR1 SGHTA and CDR2 FQGNSA. This CDR3 is built from 13 residues. According to the study, TCR beta libraries were built with iRepertoire HTBI primers and CDR3-region Arm-PCR. TCRdb ran MiXCR on the multiplex PCR reads and lists one entry per CDR3 protein. The sample gives about 440,000 distinct CDR3 sequences, over 15% of which show up once; around a tenth is in the top ten. The sample also formed part of further work on T cells in Graves' hyperthyroidism and ophthalmopathy.

The TCR was taken from a woman aged 30 to 39 with Graves disease. J is TRBJ1-5 and V is TRBV7-2; D might be TRBD1 (5 bases). The sequencing here drew on peripheral blood mononuclear cells (PBMCs), taken at new diagnosis, from a patient treated with antithyroid drugs. The CDR3 region is CASSQTEDQPQHF. CDR3 nucleotide sequence: TGTGCCAGCAGCCAGACAGAAGATCAGCCCCAGCATTTT.